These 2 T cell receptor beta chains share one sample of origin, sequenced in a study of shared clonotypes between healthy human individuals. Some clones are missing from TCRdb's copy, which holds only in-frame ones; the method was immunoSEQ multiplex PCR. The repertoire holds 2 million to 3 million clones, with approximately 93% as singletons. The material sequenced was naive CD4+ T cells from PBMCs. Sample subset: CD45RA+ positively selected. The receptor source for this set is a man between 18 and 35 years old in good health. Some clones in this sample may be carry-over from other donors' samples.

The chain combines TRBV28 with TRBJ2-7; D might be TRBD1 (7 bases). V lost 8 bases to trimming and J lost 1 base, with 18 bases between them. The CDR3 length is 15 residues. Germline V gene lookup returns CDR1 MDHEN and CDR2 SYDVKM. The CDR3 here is CASRGGGIGSYEQYF. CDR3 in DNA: TGTGCCAGCCGAGGGGGCGGGATAGGGTCCTACGAGCAGTACTTC.

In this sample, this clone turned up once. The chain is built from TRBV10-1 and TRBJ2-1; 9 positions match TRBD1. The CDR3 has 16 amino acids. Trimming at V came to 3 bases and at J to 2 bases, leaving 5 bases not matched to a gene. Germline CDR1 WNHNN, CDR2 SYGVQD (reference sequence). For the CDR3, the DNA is TGCGCCAGCAGTGAATACCGGGACAGGGCCTACAATGAGCAGTTCTTC. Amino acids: CASSEYRDRAYNEQFF.